This TCR beta chain came from a study of CD8+ T cells in alopecia areata. Study results and caveats: Normal-skin resident alphabeta T cells also appear among scalp sample sequences.

Treatment here: oral pan-JAK inhibitor, 5-10 mg twice daily. Alopecia areata patients provided lesional scalp punch biopsies and peripheral blood. Germline loops: CDR1 MGHRA, CDR2 YSYEKL. This CDR3 is 17 amino acids long. Unmatched junction bases numbered 9, after V lost 0 bases and J lost 4 bases. This clone was counted a few times. Antigen unknown. RNA extraction and reverse transcription yielded cDNA as sequencing template. This table comes from immunoSEQ multiplex PCR, and its TCRdb copy is limited to in-frame clones, with some not included. The repertoire holds 35,000 to 50,000 clones, with roughly 65% as singletons.

The starting material was CD8+ T cells sorted from blood, obtained at week 4, from a patient treated with tofacitinib. This chain joins TRBV4-1 and TRBJ2-7; TRBD2 matches 10 bases. The TCR comes from a human donor with alopecia areata. The CDR3 DNA reads as TGCGCCAGCAGCCAAGATCCCGATAGCGGGGGGTATTACGAGCAGTACTTC. As protein: CASSQDPDSGGYYEQYF.